This T cell receptor (beta chain) was found in a study of blood T cells in healthy people across ages. Whole-study findings and limits: A strong correlation between TCR beta diversity and naive T cell percentage was seen. With unsorted PBMCs, a conclusive comparison of naive versus antigen-experienced cells was not possible.

Primed by a sample-barcoded 5' primer and a J-beta primer mix, a second PCR proceeded for about 6 to 11 cycles. Every sample returned 2.5 million or more CDR3-containing paired-end reads. Via MiXCR, TCRdb re-called the 5' RACE reads, giving one row per CDR3 protein. Of 950,000 to 1,200,000 distinct CDR3 sequences detected, 35% to 40% appear once; the ten largest clones hold 13%. With regard to this clonotype: The target antigen is unknown.

Approximately 9.4 milliliters was the volume of peripheral blood drawn from each donor. There are 15 residues in the CDR3. The junction had 3 bases not matched to a gene; V was cut back by 1 base and J by 2 bases. Germline loops: CDR1 LGHNA, CDR2 YNFKEQ. This TCR came from a man aged 18 to 30 in good health. Material: blood. The rearrangement joins TRBV4-2 to TRBJ1-2, with 8 positions matching TRBD1. The CDR3: CASSQGQGPNYGYTF. The CDR3 DNA reads as TGTGCCAGCAGCCAAGGACAGGGGCCAAACTATGGCTACACCTTC.